The source of this T cell receptor (beta chain) is a study of Tregs in tolerant kidney transplant recipients. Overall study context: Mixed chimerism was transient after nonmyeloablative marrow transplants from related graft donors. Findings and limits, study-wide: Changing PCR primers prevented nucleotide comparison between some patients' samples. Donor-specific Treg expansion exceeded global Treg expansion in tolerant patients, suggesting antigen drive.

CDR1 and CDR2 from the germline V gene are SGHNT and YYREEE (reference sequence). The junction had 13 bases not matched to a gene; V was cut back by 4 bases and J by 2 bases. This CDR3 spans 17 amino acids. Only in-frame clones appear in the TCRdb table, and some are missing; sequencing was by immunoSEQ multiplex PCR. The sample has about 77,000 clones; nearly 98% are singletons. A note on this clone: Its antigen is as yet unknown.

This material consisted of CD4+ T cells from blood, taken before the transplant. This sequence was found in a human donor who received a combined kidney and bone marrow transplant. V and J are TRBV5-4 and TRBJ2-5, with 8 bases lining up with TRBD2. The DNA for the CDR3 is TGTGCCAGCAGCCGGAGGTATGGAGCGGGGGATCAAGAGACCCAGTACTTC. Translated, it gives CASSRRYGAGDQETQYF. Full variable domain (rest looked up from reference TRBV5-4 and TRBJ2-5): ETGVTQSPTHLIKTRGQQVTLRCSSQSGHNTVSWYQQALGQGPQFIFQYYREEENGRGNFPPRFSGLQFPNYSSELNVNALELDDSALYLCASSRRYGAGDQETQYFGPGTRLLVL.